This T cell receptor (beta chain) comes out of a study of identical twins. The study, taken as a whole, reports: These conclusions were based on statistical analysis (cross-sectional, not following the same donors).

With regard to this clonotype: What it recognizes is unknown.

The CDR3 spans 16 residues. Trimming at V came to 0 bases and at J to 2 bases, leaving 5 bases not matched to a gene. Per germline, CDR1 ENHRY and CDR2 SYGVKD. TCRdb re-called the 5' RACE reads with MiXCR, one entry per CDR3 protein. This table holds 200,000 to 300,000 distinct CDR3 sequences, 6% to 8.5% found once. The same specimen was also included in a second study, on yellow fever vaccine responses in identical twins.

The specimen sequenced was CD8+ T cells sorted from blood. The gene calls are TRBV10-3 and TRBJ2-5, with 8 bases matching TRBD2. This receptor was identified in a young woman in good health. CDR3 nucleotide sequence: TGTGCCATCAGTGAGTCGATAGCGGGGAGACAAGAGACCCAGTACTTC. Amino acids: CAISESIAGRQETQYF.